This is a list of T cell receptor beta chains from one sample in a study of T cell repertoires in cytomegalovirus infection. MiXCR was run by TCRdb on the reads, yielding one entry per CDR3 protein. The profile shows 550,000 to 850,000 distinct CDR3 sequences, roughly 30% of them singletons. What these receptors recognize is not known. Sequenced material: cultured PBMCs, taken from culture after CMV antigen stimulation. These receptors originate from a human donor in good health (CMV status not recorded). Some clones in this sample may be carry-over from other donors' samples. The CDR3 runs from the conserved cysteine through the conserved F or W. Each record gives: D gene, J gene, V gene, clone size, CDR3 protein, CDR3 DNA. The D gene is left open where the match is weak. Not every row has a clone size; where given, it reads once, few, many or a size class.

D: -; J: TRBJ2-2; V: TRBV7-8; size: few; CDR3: CASSLRGVGLVNTGELFF; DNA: TGTGCCAGCAGCTTAAGGGGTGTAGGCCTTGTGAACACCGGGGAGCTGTTTTTT
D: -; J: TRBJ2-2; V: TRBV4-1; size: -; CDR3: CASNPGGTHTGELFF; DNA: TGCGCCAGCAACCCCGGGGGCACGCACACCGGGGAGCTGTTTTTT
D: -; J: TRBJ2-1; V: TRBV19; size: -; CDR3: CASSIESGAGQFF; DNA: TGTGCCAGTAGTATTGAATCGGGAGCGGGGCAGTTCTTC
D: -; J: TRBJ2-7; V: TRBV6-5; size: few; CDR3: CASSPGLYYEQYF; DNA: TGTGCCAGCAGTCCGGGACTGTACTACGAGCAGTACTTC
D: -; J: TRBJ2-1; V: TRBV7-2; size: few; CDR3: CASITTGRGEQFF; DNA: TGTGCCAGCATCACGACAGGGCGGGGGGAGCAGTTCTTC
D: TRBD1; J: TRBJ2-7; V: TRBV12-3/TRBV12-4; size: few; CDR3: CASSFIGLRQGAYEQYF; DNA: TGTGCCAGCAGTTTTATCGGCCTCCGACAGGGCGCCTACGAGCAGTACTTC
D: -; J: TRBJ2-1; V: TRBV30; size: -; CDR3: CALGLWRRRNEQFF; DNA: TGTGCCCTCGGGCTATGGCGGAGGCGCAATGAGCAGTTCTTC
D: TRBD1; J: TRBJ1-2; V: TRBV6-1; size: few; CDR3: CASSTGTAYGYTF; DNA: TGTGCCAGCAGTACGGGGACAGCCTATGGCTACACCTTC
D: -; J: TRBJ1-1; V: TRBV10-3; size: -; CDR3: CAISESGYTEAFF; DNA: TGTGCCATCAGTGAGTCGGGGTACACTGAAGCTTTCTTT
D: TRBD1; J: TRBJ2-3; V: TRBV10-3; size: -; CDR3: CAINRQGDTQYF; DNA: TGTGCCATCAACCGACAGGGGGATACGCAGTATTTT
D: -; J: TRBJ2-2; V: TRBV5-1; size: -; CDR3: CASSTYANTGELFF; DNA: TGCGCCAGCTCCACTTACGCGAACACCGGGGAGCTGTTTTTT
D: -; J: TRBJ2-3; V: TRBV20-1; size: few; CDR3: CSAREGTSTDTQYF; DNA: TGCAGTGCTAGAGAAGGGACGAGCACAGATACGCAGTATTTT
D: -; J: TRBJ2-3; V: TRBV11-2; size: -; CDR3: CASSLGGSLSTQYF; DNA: TGTGCCAGCAGCTTAGGCGGGTCGCTAAGTACGCAGTATTTT
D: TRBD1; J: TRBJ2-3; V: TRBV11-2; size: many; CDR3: CASSLGWGPGQGSDTQYF; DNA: TGTGCCAGCAGCCTCGGATGGGGTCCGGGACAGGGGTCAGATACGCAGTATTTT
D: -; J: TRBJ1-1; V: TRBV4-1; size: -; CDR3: CASSLPRGNTEAFF; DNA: TGCGCCAGCAGCCTCCCGCGGGGGAACACTGAAGCTTTCTTT
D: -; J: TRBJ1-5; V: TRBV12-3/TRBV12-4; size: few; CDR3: CASRASGTRAQHF; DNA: TGTGCCAGCAGAGCCTCCGGGACTCGGGCCCAGCATTTT
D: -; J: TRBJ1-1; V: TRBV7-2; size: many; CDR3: CASIRGRGGTEAFF; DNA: TGTGCCAGCATCCGGGGACGGGGGGGGACTGAAGCTTTCTTT
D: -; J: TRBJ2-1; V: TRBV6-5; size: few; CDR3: CASRAAWWYNEQFF; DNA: TGTGCCAGCCGGGCCGCCTGGTGGTACAATGAGCAGTTCTTC
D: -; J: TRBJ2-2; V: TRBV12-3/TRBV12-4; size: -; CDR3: CASSTGFGELFF; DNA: TGTGCCAGCAGTACAGGGTTCGGGGAGCTGTTTTTT
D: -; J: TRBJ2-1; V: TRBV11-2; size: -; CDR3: CASRSRGLAGPRLGEQFF; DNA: TGTGCCAGCAGATCCAGGGGGTTAGCGGGGCCTCGTTTGGGTGAGCAGTTCTTC